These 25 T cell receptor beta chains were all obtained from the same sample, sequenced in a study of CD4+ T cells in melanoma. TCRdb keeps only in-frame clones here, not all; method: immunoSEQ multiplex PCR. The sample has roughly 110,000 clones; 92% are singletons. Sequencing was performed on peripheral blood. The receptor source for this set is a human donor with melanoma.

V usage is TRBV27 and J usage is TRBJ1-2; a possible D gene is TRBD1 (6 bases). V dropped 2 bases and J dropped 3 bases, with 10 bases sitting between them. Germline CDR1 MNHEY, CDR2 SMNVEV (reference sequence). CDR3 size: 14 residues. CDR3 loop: CASSLRGGHYGYTF. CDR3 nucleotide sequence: TGTGCCAGCAGTTTAAGGGGGGGCCACTATGGCTACACCTTC.

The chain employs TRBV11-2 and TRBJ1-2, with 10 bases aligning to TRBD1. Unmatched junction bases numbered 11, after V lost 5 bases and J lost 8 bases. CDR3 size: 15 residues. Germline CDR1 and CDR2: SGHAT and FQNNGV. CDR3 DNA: TGTGCCAGCAGCCACGTTAGGGACAGGGGAAGAGGCTACACCTTC. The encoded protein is CASSHVRDRGRGYTF.

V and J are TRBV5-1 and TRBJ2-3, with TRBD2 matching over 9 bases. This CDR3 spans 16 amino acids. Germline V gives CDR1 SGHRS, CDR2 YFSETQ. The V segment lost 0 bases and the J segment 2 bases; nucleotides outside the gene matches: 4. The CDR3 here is CASSLESGGHTDTQYF. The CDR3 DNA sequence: TGCGCCAGCAGCTTGGAAAGCGGGGGGCACACAGATACGCAGTATTTT.

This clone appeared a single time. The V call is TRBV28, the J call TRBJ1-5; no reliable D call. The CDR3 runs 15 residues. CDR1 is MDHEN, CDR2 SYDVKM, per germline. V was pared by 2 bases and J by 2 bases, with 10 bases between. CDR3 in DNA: TGTGCCAGCAGTTTAACCTTGCGGGGCAATCAGCCCCAGCATTTT. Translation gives CASSLTLRGNQPQHF. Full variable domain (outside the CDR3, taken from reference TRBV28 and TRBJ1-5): DVKVTQSSRYLVKRTGEKVFLECVQDMDHENMFWYRQDPGLGLRLIYFSYDVKMKEKGDIPEGYSVSREKKERFSLILESASTNQTSMYLCASSLTLRGNQPQHFGDGTRLSIL.

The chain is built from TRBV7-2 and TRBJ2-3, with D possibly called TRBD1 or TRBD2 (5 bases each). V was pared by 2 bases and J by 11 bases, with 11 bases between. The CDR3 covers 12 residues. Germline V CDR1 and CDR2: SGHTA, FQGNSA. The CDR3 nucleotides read TGTGCCAGCAGCTTAACGGGGCAGCGGCAGTATTTT. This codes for CASSLTGQRQYF.

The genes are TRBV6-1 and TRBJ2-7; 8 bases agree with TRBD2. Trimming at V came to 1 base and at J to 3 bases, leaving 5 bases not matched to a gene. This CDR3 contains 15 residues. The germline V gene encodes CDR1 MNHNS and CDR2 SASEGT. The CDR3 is CASSEGRGANYEQYF. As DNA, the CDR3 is TGTGCCAGCAGTGAAGGGCGGGGGGCTAACTACGAGCAGTACTTC.

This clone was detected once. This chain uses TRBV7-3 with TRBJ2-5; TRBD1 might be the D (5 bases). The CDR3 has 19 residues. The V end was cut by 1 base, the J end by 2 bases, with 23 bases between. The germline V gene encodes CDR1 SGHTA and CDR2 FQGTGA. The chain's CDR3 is CASSLSKTRTPVGQETQYF. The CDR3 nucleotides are TGTGCCAGCAGCTTAAGTAAGACTCGGACACCCGTGGGGCAAGAGACCCAGTACTTC.

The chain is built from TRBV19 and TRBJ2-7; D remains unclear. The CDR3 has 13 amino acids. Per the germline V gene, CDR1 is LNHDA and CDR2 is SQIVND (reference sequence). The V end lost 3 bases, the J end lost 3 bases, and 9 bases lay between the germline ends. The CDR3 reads CASSIGRIYEQYF. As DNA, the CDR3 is TGTGCCAGTAGTATCGGGCGGATCTACGAGCAGTACTTC.

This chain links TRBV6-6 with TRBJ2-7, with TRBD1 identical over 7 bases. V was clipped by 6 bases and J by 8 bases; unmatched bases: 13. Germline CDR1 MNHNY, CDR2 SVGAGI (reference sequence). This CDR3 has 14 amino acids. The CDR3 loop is CASSHPPTGNKQYF. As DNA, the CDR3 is TGTGCCAGCAGCCACCCCCCGACAGGGAACAAGCAGTACTTC.

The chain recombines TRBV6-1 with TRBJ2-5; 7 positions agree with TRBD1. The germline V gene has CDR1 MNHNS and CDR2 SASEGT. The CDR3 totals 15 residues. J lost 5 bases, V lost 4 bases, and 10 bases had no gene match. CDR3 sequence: CASSGTGARRETQYF. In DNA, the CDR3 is TGTGCCAGCAGTGGTACAGGGGCCCGCAGGGAGACCCAGTACTTC.

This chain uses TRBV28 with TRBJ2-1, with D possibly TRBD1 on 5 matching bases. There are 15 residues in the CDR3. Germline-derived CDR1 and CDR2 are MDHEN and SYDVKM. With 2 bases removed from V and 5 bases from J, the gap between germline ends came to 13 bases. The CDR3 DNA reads TGTGCCAGCAGTTTAGGTAGTAAGGGGAACAATGAGCAGTTCTTC. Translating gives CASSLGSKGNNEQFF.

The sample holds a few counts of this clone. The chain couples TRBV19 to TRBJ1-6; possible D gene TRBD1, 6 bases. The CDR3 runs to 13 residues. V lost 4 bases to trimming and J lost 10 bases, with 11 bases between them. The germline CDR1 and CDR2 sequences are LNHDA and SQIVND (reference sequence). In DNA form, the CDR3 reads TGTGCCAGTAGTACCCGGACAGAGTCACCCCTCCACTTT. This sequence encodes CASSTRTESPLHF.

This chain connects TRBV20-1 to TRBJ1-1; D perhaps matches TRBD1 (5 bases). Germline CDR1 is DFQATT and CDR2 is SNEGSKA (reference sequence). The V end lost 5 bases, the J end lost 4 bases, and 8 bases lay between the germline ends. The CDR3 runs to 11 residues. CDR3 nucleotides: TGCAGTGCTCAGGGTGTCACTGAAGCTTTCTTT. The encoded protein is CSAQGVTEAFF.

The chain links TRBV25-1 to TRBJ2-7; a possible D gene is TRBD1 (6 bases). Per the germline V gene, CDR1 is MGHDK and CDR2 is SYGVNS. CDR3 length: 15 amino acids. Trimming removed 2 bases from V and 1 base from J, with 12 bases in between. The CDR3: CASSEGGRGSYEQYF. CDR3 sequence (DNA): TGTGCCAGCAGTGAAGGGGGCAGGGGTTCCTACGAGCAGTACTTC.

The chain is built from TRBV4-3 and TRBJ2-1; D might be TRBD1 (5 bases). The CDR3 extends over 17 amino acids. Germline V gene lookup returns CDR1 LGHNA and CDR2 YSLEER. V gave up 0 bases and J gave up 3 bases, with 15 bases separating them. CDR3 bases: TGCGCCAGCAGCCAAGATTGGGGCCAGATCAACTACAATGAGCAGTTCTTC. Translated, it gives CASSQDWGQINYNEQFF.

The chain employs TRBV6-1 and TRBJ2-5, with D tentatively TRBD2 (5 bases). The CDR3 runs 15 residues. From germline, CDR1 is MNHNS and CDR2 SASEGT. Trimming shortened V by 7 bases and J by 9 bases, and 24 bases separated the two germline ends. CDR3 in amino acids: CASTQRTTGIGAQYF. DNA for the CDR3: TGTGCCAGCACCCAAAGGACCACGGGAATCGGGGCCCAGTACTTC.

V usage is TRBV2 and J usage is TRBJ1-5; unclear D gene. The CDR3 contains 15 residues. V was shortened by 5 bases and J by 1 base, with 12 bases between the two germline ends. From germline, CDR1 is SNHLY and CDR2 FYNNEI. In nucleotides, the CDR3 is TGTGCCAGCAGTATACAGCCTGTCAGCAATCAGCCCCAGCATTTT. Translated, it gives CASSIQPVSNQPQHF.

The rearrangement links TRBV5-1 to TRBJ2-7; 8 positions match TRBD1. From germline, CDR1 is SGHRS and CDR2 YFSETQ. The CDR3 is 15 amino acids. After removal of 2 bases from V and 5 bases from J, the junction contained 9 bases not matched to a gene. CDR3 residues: CASSFSGQGGNEQYF. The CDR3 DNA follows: TGCGCCAGCAGCTTCTCTGGACAGGGTGGCAACGAGCAGTACTTC.

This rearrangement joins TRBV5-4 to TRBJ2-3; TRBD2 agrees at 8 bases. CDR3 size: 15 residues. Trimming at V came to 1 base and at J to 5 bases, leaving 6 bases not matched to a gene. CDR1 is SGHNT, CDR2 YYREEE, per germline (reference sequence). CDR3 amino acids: CASSLRSGAGDTQYF. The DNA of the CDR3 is TGTGCCAGCAGCTTGCGTAGCGGGGCCGGAGATACGCAGTATTTT.

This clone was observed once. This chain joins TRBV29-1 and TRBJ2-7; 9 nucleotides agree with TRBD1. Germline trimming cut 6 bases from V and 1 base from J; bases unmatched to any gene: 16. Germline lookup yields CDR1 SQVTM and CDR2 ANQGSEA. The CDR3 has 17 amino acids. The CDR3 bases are TGCAGCGTGCGGTTAATCTTAGGACAGGGGCGTTCCTACGAGCAGTACTTC. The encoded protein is CSVRLILGQGRSYEQYF.

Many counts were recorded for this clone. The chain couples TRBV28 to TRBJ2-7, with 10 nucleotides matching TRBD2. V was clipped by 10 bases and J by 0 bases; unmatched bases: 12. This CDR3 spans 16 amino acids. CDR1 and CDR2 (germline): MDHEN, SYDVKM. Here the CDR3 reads CATPASGSSFSYEQYF. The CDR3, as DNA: TGTGCCACCCCAGCTAGCGGGAGCTCCTTCTCCTACGAGCAGTACTTC.

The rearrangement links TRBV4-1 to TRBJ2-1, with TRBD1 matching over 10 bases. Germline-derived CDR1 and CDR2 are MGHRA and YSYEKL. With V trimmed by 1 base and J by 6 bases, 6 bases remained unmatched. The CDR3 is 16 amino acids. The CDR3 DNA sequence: TGCGCCAGCAGCCAAGGGAGACAGGGGGCGGGCAATGAGCAGTTCTTC. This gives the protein CASSQGRQGAGNEQFF.

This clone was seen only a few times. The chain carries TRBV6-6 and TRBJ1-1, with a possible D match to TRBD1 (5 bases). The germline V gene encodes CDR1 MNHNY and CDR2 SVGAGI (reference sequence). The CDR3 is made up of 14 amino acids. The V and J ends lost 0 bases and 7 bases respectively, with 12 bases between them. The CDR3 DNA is TGTGCCAGCAGTTACTCCCCAGGACACCTTGAAGCTTTCTTT. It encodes CASSYSPGHLEAFF.

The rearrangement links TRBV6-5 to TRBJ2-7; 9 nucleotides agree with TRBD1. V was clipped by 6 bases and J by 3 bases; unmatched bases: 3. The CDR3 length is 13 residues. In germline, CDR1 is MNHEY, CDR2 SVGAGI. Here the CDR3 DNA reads TGTGCCAGCAGAACGGGACAGGGCTACGAGCAGTACTTC. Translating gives CASRTGQGYEQYF.

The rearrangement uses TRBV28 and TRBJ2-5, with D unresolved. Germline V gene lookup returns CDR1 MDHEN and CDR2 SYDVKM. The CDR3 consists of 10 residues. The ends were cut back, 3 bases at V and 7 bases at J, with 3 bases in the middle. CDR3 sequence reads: CASSLGTQYF. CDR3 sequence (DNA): TGTGCCAGCAGTTTGGGGACCCAGTACTTC.